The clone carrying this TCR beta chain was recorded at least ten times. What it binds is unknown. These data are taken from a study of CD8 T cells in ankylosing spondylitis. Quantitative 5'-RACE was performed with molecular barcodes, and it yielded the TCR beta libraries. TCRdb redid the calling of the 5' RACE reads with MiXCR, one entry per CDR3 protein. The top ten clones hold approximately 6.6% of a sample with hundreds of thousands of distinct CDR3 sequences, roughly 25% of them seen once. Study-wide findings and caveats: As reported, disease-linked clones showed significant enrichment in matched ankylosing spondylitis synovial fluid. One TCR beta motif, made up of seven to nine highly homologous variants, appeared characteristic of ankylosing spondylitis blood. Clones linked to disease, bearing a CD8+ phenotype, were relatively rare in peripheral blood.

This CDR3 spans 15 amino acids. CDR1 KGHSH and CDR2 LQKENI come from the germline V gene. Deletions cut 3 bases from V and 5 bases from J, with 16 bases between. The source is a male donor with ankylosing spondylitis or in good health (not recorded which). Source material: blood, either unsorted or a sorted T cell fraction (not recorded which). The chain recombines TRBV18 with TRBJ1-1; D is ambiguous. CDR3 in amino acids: CASSPSLGVGTEAFF. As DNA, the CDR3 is TGTGCCAGCTCACCCTCACTAGGTGTAGGGACTGAAGCTTTCTTT.